This T cell receptor (beta chain) was sequenced in a study of blood T cell repertoires in COVID-19. Background on the study: Samples representing acute and convalescent COVID-19 were sourced from the United States, Italy and Spain. PBMCs, B-cell-depleted T cells, or T cells provided the cDNA or gDNA that made up the material.

Under the authors' procedure: Reference gene primers were amplified, and this amplification served to estimate nucleated cell counts. Only in-frame clones appear in the TCRdb table, and some are missing; sequencing was by immunoSEQ multiplex PCR. V and J calls plus clone size are reproduced from that table; the DNA served to infer D and trimming. Of some 74,000 clones in the sample, 65% to 85% were seen once. Germline V gene data show CDR1 as MNHEY and CDR2 as SMNVEV (reference sequence). This CDR3 contains 16 residues. The trim removed 3 bases at V and 7 bases at J, leaving 10 bases unmatched. The chain joins TRBV27 to TRBJ2-3, with TRBD1 identical over 10 bases. Sequenced: peripheral blood. This TCR was recovered from a woman aged 45 to 65 with acute or convalescent COVID-19. The CDR3 sequence is CASSFLADRGGNTQYF. CDR3 nucleotide sequence: TGTGCCAGCAGTTTCCTGGCGGACAGGGGGGGAAATACGCAGTATTTT.